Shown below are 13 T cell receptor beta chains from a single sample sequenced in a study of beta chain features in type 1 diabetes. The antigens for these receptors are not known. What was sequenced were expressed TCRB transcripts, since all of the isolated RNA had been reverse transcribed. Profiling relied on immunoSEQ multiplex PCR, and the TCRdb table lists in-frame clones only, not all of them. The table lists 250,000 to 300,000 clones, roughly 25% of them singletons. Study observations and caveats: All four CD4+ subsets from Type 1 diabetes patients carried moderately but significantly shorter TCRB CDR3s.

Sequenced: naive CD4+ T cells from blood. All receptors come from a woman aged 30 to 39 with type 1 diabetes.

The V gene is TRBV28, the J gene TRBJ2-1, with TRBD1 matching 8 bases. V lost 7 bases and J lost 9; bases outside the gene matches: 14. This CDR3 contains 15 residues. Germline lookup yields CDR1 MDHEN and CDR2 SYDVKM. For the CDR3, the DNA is TGTGCCAGCACAGCTCCGGGACAGGCCCTTCGTGAGCAGTTCTTC. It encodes CASTAPGQALREQFF.

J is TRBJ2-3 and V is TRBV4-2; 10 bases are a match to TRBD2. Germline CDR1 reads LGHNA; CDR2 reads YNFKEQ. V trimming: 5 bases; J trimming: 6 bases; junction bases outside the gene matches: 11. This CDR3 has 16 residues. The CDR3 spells CASSWEAGGPGDTQYF. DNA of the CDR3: TGTGCCAGCAGCTGGGAAGCGGGAGGGCCGGGGGATACGCAGTATTTT.

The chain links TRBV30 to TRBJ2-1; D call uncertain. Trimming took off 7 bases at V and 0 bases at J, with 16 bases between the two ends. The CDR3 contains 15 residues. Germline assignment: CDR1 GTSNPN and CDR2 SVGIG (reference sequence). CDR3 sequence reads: CALGWYSRSYNEQFF. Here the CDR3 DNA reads TGTGCCTTGGGCTGGTACAGCCGCTCCTACAATGAGCAGTTCTTC.

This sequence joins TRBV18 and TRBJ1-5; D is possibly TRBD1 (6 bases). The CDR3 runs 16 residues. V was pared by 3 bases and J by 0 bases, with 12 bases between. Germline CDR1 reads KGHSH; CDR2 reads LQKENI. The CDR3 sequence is CASSPGTPYSNQPQHF. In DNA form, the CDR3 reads TGTGCCAGCTCACCTGGGACACCCTATAGCAATCAGCCCCAGCATTTT.

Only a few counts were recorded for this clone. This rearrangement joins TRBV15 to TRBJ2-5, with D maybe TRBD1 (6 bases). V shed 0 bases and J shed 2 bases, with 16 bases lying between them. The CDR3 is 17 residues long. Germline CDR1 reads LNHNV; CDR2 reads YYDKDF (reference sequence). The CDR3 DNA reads TGTGCCACCAGCAGAGATCGGGCGCAGGGGCGACAAGAGACCCAGTACTTC. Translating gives CATSRDRAQGRQETQYF.

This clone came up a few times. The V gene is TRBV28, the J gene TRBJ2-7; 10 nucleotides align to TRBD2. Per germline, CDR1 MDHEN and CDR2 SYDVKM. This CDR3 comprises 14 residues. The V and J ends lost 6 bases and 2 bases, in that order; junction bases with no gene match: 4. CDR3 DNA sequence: TGTGCCAGCAGAGGGACTAGCGAAACCTACGAGCAGTACTTC. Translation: CASRGTSETYEQYF. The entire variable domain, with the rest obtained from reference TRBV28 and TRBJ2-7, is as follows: DVKVTQSSRYLVKRTGEKVFLECVQDMDHENMFWYRQDPGLGLRLIYFSYDVKMKEKGDIPEGYSVSREKKERFSLILESASTNQTSMYLCASRGTSETYEQYFGPGTRLTVT.

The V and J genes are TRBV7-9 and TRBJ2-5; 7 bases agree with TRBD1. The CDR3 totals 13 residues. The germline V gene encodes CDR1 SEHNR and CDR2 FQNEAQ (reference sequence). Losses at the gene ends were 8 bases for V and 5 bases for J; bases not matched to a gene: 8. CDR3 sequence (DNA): TGTGCCAGCCTGACAGGGCGAAGCGAGACCCAGTACTTC. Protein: CASLTGRSETQYF.

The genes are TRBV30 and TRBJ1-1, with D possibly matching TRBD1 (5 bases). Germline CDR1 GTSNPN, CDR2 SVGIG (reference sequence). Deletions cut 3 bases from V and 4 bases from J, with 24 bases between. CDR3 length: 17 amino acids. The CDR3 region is CAWRPGGGTAEITEAFF. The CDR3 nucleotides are TGTGCCTGGAGACCGGGCGGCGGGACGGCAGAAATCACTGAAGCTTTCTTT.

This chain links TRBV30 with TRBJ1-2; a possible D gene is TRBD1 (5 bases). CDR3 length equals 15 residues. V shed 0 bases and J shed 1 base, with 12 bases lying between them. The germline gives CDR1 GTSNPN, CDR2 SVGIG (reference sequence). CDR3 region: CAWSVDTKFNYGYTF. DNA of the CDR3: TGTGCCTGGAGTGTGGACACGAAATTTAACTATGGCTACACCTTC.

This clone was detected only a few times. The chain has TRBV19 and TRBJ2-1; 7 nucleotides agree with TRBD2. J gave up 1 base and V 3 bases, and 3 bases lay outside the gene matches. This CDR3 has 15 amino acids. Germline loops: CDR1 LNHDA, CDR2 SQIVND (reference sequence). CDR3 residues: CASSMERGSYNEQFF. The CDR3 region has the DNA TGTGCCAGTAGTATGGAGCGGGGATCCTACAATGAGCAGTTCTTC.

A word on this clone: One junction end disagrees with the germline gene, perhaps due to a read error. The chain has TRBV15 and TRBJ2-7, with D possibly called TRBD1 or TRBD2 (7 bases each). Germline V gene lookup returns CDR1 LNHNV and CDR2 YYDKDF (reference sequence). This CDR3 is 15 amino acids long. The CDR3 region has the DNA TGTGCCACCAGAAGAGGGGGCGGGAGCTCGGACGAGCAGTACTTC. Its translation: CATRRGGGSSDEQYF.

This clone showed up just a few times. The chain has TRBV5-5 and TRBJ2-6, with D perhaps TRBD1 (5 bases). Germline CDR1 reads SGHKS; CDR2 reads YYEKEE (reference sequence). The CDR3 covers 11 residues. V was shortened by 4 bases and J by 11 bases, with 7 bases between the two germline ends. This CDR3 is CASSQTDVLTF. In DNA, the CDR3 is TGTGCCAGCAGCCAGACAGACGTCCTGACTTTC.

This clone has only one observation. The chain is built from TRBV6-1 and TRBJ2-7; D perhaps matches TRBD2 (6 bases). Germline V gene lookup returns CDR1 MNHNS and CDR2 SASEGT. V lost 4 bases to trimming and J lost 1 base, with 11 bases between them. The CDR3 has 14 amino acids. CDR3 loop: CASSVGGASYEQYF. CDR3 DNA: TGTGCCAGCAGTGTGGGAGGCGCTTCCTACGAGCAGTACTTC.